Sequencing of this TCR beta chain was carried out in a study of CD8 T cells in ankylosing spondylitis. The length of the CDR3 is 12 residues. The V end lost 1 base, the J end lost 4 bases, and 0 bases lay between the germline ends. The germline V gene encodes CDR1 KGHDR and CDR2 SFDVKD. This clonotype was counted many times. TCRdb recomputed calls from the 5' RACE reads with MiXCR, one row per CDR3 protein. There are some 70,000 distinct CDR3 sequences in the sample; roughly 5.3% occur only once, and roughly 2.3% lies in the top ten. The rearrangement joins TRBV24-1 to TRBJ2-2; D unresolved. Sequenced: blood, either unsorted or a sorted T cell fraction (not recorded which). The clonotype comes from a male donor with ankylosing spondylitis or in good health (not recorded which). The CDR3 nucleotides are TGTGCCACCAGTGATTTCACCGGGGAGCTGTTTTTT. It yields the protein CATSDFTGELFF.